A selection of T cell receptor beta chains follows, all from one sample in a study of blood T cell repertoires in COVID-19. Sequenced by immunoSEQ multiplex PCR; TCRdb stores in-frame clones only, minus some. The sample includes hundreds of thousands of clones, 89% of them seen just once. The sample taken for sequencing was peripheral blood. The source of these receptors is a man younger than 30 with COVID-19, enrolled during active disease. CDR3s include the opening cysteine and the closing phenylalanine or tryptophan. The D gene is left open where the match is weak. The size entry is marked missing in some rows and otherwise reads once, few, many or a size class.

>TRBJ2-2|TRBD2|-|TRBV9
CASSVATSGSSNGELFF
TGTGCCAGCAGCGTAGCGACTAGCGGGAGTAGTAACGGGGAGCTGTTTTTT
>TRBJ2-2|TRBD1|-|TRBV5-1
CASSSKGANTGELFF
TGCGCCAGCAGCTCTAAGGGGGCAAACACCGGGGAGCTGTTTTTT
>TRBJ2-1|-|-|TRBV10-2
CASSESRYNEQFF
TGCGCCAGCAGTGAGTCCAGGTACAATGAGCAGTTCTTC
>TRBJ1-1|TRBD1|-|TRBV5-1
CASSLSVKQGANTEAFF
TGCGCCAGCAGCTTGAGTGTCAAGCAGGGGGCGAACACTGAAGCTTTCTTT
>TRBJ2-7|-|-|TRBV7-8
CASSSPGGLGYEQYF
TGTGCCAGCAGCTCCCCCGGGGGGCTGGGCTACGAGCAGTACTTC
>TRBJ2-1|TRBD2|once|TRBV10-2
CASKTTSGYNEQFF
TGCGCCAGCAAAACAACTAGCGGTTACAATGAGCAGTTCTTC
>TRBJ1-2|TRBD1|-|TRBV25-1
CASSATGGVYGYTF
TGTGCCAGCAGCGCCACAGGGGGCGTCTATGGCTACACCTTC
>TRBJ1-2|TRBD1|-|TRBV6-5
CASSYSHRGLGYTF
TGTGCCAGCAGTTACTCCCACAGGGGGTTAGGCTACACCTTC
>TRBJ1-1|-|once|TRBV10-3
CAISESTSSRRSTEAFF
TGTGCCATCAGTGAGTCCACTTCCTCCCGACGGAGCACTGAAGCTTTCTTT
>TRBJ2-7|TRBD2|-|TRBV3-1/TRBV3-2
CASSQTGTNYEQYF
TGTGCCAGCAGCCAGACCGGGACTAACTACGAGCAGTACTTC
>TRBJ2-1|TRBD1|-|TRBV24-1
CATGTGESWANEQFF
TGTGCCACAGGGACAGGGGAATCATGGGCCAATGAGCAGTTCTTC
>TRBJ2-3|TRBD2|-|TRBV2
CASSVGPSAGVGVDTQYF
TGTGCCAGCAGTGTGGGCCCCTCGGCGGGAGTTGGAGTAGATACGCAGTATTTT
>TRBJ2-2|TRBD1|-|TRBV11-2
CASSDLRTGGTGELFF
TGTGCCAGCAGCGACCTAAGGACAGGGGGCACCGGGGAGCTGTTTTTT
>TRBJ1-1|TRBD1|-|TRBV27
CASSFGQGNTEAFF
TGTGCCAGCAGTTTCGGACAGGGAAACACTGAAGCTTTCTTT
>TRBJ2-5|TRBD2|-|TRBV9
CASSVASGRGETQYF
TGTGCCAGCAGCGTAGCCAGCGGGAGGGGTGAGACCCAGTACTTC
>TRBJ1-1|-|once|TRBV27
CASRPRGGTEAFF
TGTGCCAGCAGACCAAGGGGTGGGACTGAAGCTTTCTTT
>TRBJ1-1|-|once|TRBV3-1/TRBV3-2
CASSLSDRAAEAFF
TGTGCCAGCAGCCTGTCGGACAGAGCCGCTGAAGCTTTCTTT
>TRBJ2-1|-|-|TRBV27
CASKYGRRTANEQFF
TGTGCCAGCAAATACGGTAGGAGAACTGCGAATGAGCAGTTCTTC
>TRBJ2-1|TRBD2|-|TRBV3-1/TRBV3-2
CASSQDSGRAYNEQFF
TGTGCCAGCAGCCAAGATAGCGGGAGGGCCTACAATGAGCAGTTCTTC
>TRBJ2-5|-|-|TRBV5-4
CASSRGLQETQYF
TGTGCCAGCAGCCGAGGGTTGCAAGAGACCCAGTACTTC
>TRBJ2-1|TRBD1|-|TRBV5-4
CASSLEQGARNEQFF
TGTGCCAGCAGCTTGGAACAGGGGGCGAGGAATGAGCAGTTCTTC
>TRBJ2-5|TRBD2|-|TRBV5-8
CASSPSLTAGAGETQYF
TGTGCCAGCAGTCCGTCCCTAACGGCGGGAGCGGGAGAGACCCAGTACTTC
>TRBJ1-1|TRBD1|-|TRBV6-6
CAIRERGPGNTEAFF
TGTGCCATTCGAGAGAGGGGGCCGGGGAACACTGAAGCTTTCTTT
>TRBJ2-1|TRBD1|-|TRBV5-1
CASSPGQGNEQFF
TGCGCCAGCAGTCCGGGACAGGGCAATGAGCAGTTCTTC
>TRBJ2-3|-|-|TRBV4-2
CASSQSLAPSTDTQYF
TGTGCCAGCAGCCAAAGCCTAGCGCCTAGCACAGATACGCAGTATTTT
>TRBJ1-6|TRBD1|-|TRBV27
CASSLRDRGSYNSPLHF
TGTGCCAGCAGTTTAAGGGACAGGGGTTCCTATAATTCACCCCTCCACTTT
>TRBJ2-7|-|-|TRBV3-1/TRBV3-2
CASSGGGRAAYEQYF
TGTGCCAGCAGCGGAGGGGGGAGGGCCGCCTACGAGCAGTACTTC
>TRBJ2-7|TRBD1|-|TRBV11-3
CASDNRGNEQYF
TGTGCCAGCGACAACAGGGGAAACGAGCAGTACTTC
>TRBJ2-3|TRBD2|once|TRBV24-1
CATSTSGSTDTQYF
TGTGCCACCAGTACTAGCGGGAGTACAGATACGCAGTATTTT
>TRBJ2-7|-|-|TRBV4-1
CASSQEAYEPYEQYF
TGCGCCAGCAGCCAAGAAGCCTACGAACCCTACGAGCAGTACTTC
>TRBJ1-1|TRBD1|once|TRBV25-1
CASRETDRGHPAFF
TGTGCCAGCAGAGAGACGGACAGGGGGCATCCAGCTTTCTTT
>TRBJ2-1|TRBD1|-|TRBV5-4
CASSSLTGSSYNEQFF
TGTGCCAGCAGCTCCTTGACAGGGAGCTCCTACAATGAGCAGTTCTTC
>TRBJ2-7|-|-|TRBV6-6
CASRTSINYEQYF
TGTGCCAGCAGGACTAGTATCAACTACGAGCAGTACTTC
>TRBJ1-4|-|once|TRBV6-5
CASSYEGANEKLFF
TGTGCCAGCAGTTATGAGGGTGCTAATGAAAAACTGTTTTTT
>TRBJ1-2|-|-|TRBV5-4
CASSFADRPEDGYTF
TGTGCCAGCAGCTTTGCCGACCGACCGGAGGATGGCTACACCTTC
>TRBJ2-7|-|-|TRBV12-3/TRBV12-4
CASSSDRISEQYF
TGTGCCAGCAGTTCCGACAGAATAAGCGAGCAGTACTTC
>TRBJ1-2|TRBD1|once|TRBV18
CASTGTGRAYGYTF
TGTGCCAGCACGGGGACAGGTCGGGCCTATGGCTACACCTTC
>TRBJ2-7|-|-|TRBV5-1
CASSPSDTFYEQYF
TGCGCCAGCAGCCCCTCGGACACATTTTACGAGCAGTACTTC
>TRBJ1-5|-|-|TRBV6-4
CASSAGVNQPQHF
TGTGCCAGCAGCGCGGGGGTCAATCAGCCCCAGCATTTT
>TRBJ2-7|TRBD1|-|TRBV7-2
CASSTLRTGDYEQYF
TGTGCCAGCAGCACCCTCCGGACAGGGGACTACGAGCAGTACTTC
>TRBJ1-1|-|-|TRBV29-1
CSVQGFTNTEAFF
TGCAGCGTGCAGGGGTTCACGAACACTGAAGCTTTCTTT
>TRBJ2-4|-|-|TRBV3-1/TRBV3-2
CASSQSLIQYF
TGTGCCAGCAGCCAATCTCTCATTCAGTACTTC
>TRBJ1-6|TRBD1|-|TRBV6-5
CASGRTGESPLHF
TGTGCCAGCGGTCGCACAGGGGAATCACCCCTCCACTTT
>TRBJ2-7|TRBD2|-|TRBV5-1
CASSPGGEEQYF
TGCGCCAGCAGCCCCGGGGGGGAAGAGCAGTACTTC
>TRBJ1-2|TRBD1|-|TRBV7-8
CASSRDRGLNYGYTF
TGTGCCAGCAGCCGAGACAGGGGGCTAAACTATGGCTACACCTTC
>TRBJ2-1|TRBD2|-|TRBV6-2/TRBV6-3
CASSSTSGNGNEQFF
TGTGCCAGCAGTAGTACTAGCGGGAACGGCAATGAGCAGTTCTTC
>TRBJ2-5|-|-|TRBV3-1/TRBV3-2
CASSRTQETQYF
TGTGCCAGCAGCCGGACACAAGAGACCCAGTACTTC
>TRBJ2-2|-|-|TRBV7-9
CASSRTGELFF
TGTGCCAGCAGCCGCACCGGGGAGCTGTTTTTT
>TRBJ2-7|TRBD1|-|TRBV10-3
CAISDNGQGGYEQYF
TGTGCCATCAGCGATAACGGACAGGGGGGATACGAGCAGTACTTC
>TRBJ2-7|TRBD1|-|TRBV6-5
CASSRTGDDAYEQYF
TGTGCCAGCAGTCGGACAGGGGATGATGCCTACGAGCAGTACTTC
>TRBJ2-2|-|few|TRBV5-1
CASSLFPRAALEDTGELFF
TGCGCCAGCAGCTTGTTCCCCCGAGCGGCCCTCGAGGACACCGGGGAGCTGTTTTTT
>TRBJ1-3|TRBD1|-|TRBV15
CATSRDRQGLRSGNTIYF
TGTGCCACCAGCAGAGATCGACAGGGCCTACGCTCTGGAAACACCATATATTTT
>TRBJ2-7|TRBD1|once|TRBV27
CASSLSTVQGDRSYEQYF
TGTGCCAGCAGTTTATCAACAGTCCAGGGGGACCGCTCCTACGAGCAGTACTTC
>TRBJ2-1|-|few|TRBV6-1
CASSDYKGVSYNEQFF
TGTGCCAGCAGTGACTATAAGGGAGTCTCCTACAATGAGCAGTTCTTC
>TRBJ2-5|TRBD1|once|TRBV5-1
CASSLTGGFPQETQYF
TGCGCCAGCAGCTTAACAGGGGGGTTCCCCCAAGAGACCCAGTACTTC
>TRBJ2-4|-|-|TRBV5-1
CASSPSLAKNIQYF
TGCGCCAGCAGCCCCTCGTTAGCCAAAAACATTCAGTACTTC